Shown below are 17 T cell receptor beta chains from a single sample sequenced in a study of Tregs in tolerant kidney transplant recipients. Clones were sequenced by immunoSEQ multiplex PCR, and TCRdb holds only the in-frame ones, with some missing. The repertoire consists of 200,000 to 300,000 clones, with approximately 83% occurring once and the leading ten covering under 0.65%. The sequenced sample was CD4+ T cells from blood. The receptors stem from a human donor in good health.

This rearrangement joins TRBV18 to TRBJ2-7; TRBD1 matches 12 bases. J gave up 5 bases and V 0 bases, and 2 bases lay outside the gene matches. Germline assignment: CDR1 KGHSH and CDR2 LQKENI. CDR3 length: 15 residues. CDR3 loop: CASSPPGTGGNEQYF. The CDR3 DNA reads as TGTGCCAGCTCACCACCCGGGACAGGGGGCAACGAGCAGTACTTC.

The chain couples TRBV2 to TRBJ1-2; D not certain. Per the germline V gene, CDR1 is SNHLY and CDR2 is FYNNEI. This CDR3 is 12 amino acids long. V lost 7 bases, J lost 8 bases, and 14 bases lay in between. The chain's CDR3 is CASTLRTGGYTF. CDR3 in DNA: TGTGCCAGCACCCTGAGAACTGGGGGCTACACCTTC.

The chain recombines TRBV30 with TRBJ1-5; no firm D call. This CDR3 has 14 residues. Germline lookup yields CDR1 GTSNPN and CDR2 SVGIG (reference sequence). V was cut by 0 bases and J by 8 bases, with 14 bases left in between. The CDR3 loop is CAWSVLGESEPQHF. The CDR3 nucleotides read TGTGCCTGGAGTGTATTGGGAGAGTCCGAGCCCCAGCATTTT.

The rearrangement uses TRBV4-1 and TRBJ2-7; no clear D gene. The ends were cut back, 1 base at V and 6 bases at J, with 16 bases in the middle. The CDR3 runs to 15 residues. The germline V gene has CDR1 MGHRA and CDR2 YSYEKL. The CDR3 spells CASSQVSARVTEQYF. The CDR3 bases are TGCGCCAGCAGCCAAGTCAGTGCTCGGGTAACCGAGCAGTACTTC.

V and J are TRBV11-2 and TRBJ2-6; possible D gene TRBD1, 5 bases. V gave up 2 bases and J gave up 1 base, with 9 bases separating them. This CDR3 region has 16 residues. Germline V gives CDR1 SGHAT, CDR2 FQNNGV. The CDR3 DNA reads TGTGCCAGCAGCTTAATAGGGGATTCTGGGGCCAACGTCCTGACTTTC. Translating gives CASSLIGDSGANVLTF.

This chain links TRBV7-2 with TRBJ2-7, with D unresolved. The V gene's germline CDR1 is SGHTA and CDR2 FQGNSA. The germline V and J ends were trimmed by 1 base and 3 bases, with 10 bases remaining between them. The CDR3 covers 14 residues. DNA of the CDR3: TGTGCCAGCAGCTTAGTATCCACTCACTACGAGCAGTACTTC. Translated, it gives CASSLVSTHYEQYF. Using reference TRBV7-2 and TRBJ2-7 for the parts outside the CDR3, the full variable domain is GAGVSQSPSNKVTEKGKDVELRCDPISGHTALYWYRQSLGQGLEFLIYFQGNSAPDKSGLPSDRFSAERTGGSVSTLTIQRTQQEDSAVYLCASSLVSTHYEQYFGPGTRLTVT.

This clone has a single count. J is TRBJ1-6 and V is TRBV19; 10 nucleotides match TRBD1. The CDR3 runs to 17 residues. V shed 4 bases, J shed 1 base, and the junction held 4 bases outside the gene matches. Per the germline V gene, CDR1 is LNHDA and CDR2 is SQIVND (reference sequence). In DNA, the CDR3 is TGTGCCAGTAGTAGACGGGACAGGGGATCCTATAATTCACCCCTCCACTTT. It yields the protein CASSRRDRGSYNSPLHF.

The chain is built from TRBV12-5 and TRBJ2-3; D is undetermined. Per germline, CDR1 LGHNT and CDR2 FRNRAP. The CDR3 runs to 16 residues. The V end lost 5 bases, the J end lost 7 bases, and 22 bases lay between the germline ends. CDR3 loop: CASGPFSPRVPHTQYF. The CDR3 nucleotides are TGTGCTAGTGGTCCTTTTTCGCCCCGAGTCCCCCATACGCAGTATTTT. Drawing the rest from reference TRBV12-5 and TRBJ2-3, the complete variable domain is DARVTQTPRHKVTEMGQEVTMRCQPILGHNTVFWYRQTMMQGLELLAYFRNRAPLDDSGMPKDRFSAEMPDATLATLKIQPSEPRDSAVYFCASGPFSPRVPHTQYFGPGTRLTVL.

V is TRBV7-2 and J is TRBJ2-5; D is ambiguous. V gave up 2 bases and J gave up 5 bases, with 15 bases separating them. CDR3 length equals 15 residues. In germline, CDR1 is SGHTA, CDR2 FQGNSA. The DNA for the CDR3 is TGTGCCAGCAGCTTATCCGGACCACTCCGGGAGACCCAGTACTTC. Its translation is CASSLSGPLRETQYF.

This chain uses TRBV27 with TRBJ2-7, with D perhaps matching TRBD1 (7 bases). Per the germline V gene, CDR1 is MNHEY and CDR2 is SMNVEV (reference sequence). The CDR3 is 17 amino acids. The ends were cut back, 7 bases at V and 3 bases at J, with 25 bases in the middle. Written as DNA, the CDR3 is TGTGCCAGCAACTCCATAGGGACCAGGGGGGACCTCTACGAGCAGTACTTC. It is translated as CASNSIGTRGDLYEQYF.

V gene TRBV19 combines with J gene TRBJ1-5, with 9 positions matching TRBD1. J lost 2 bases, V lost 5 bases, and 7 bases had no gene match. In germline, CDR1 is LNHDA, CDR2 SQIVND (reference sequence). The CDR3 is 16 amino acids. The chain's CDR3 is CASSPSQGAGNQPQHF. CDR3 sequence (DNA): TGTGCCAGTAGTCCCTCACAGGGGGCGGGCAATCAGCCCCAGCATTTT.

The gene calls are TRBV5-5 and TRBJ2-1, with a weak D call TRBD1 (5 bases). From germline, CDR1 is SGHKS and CDR2 YYEKEE (reference sequence). The ends were cut back, 2 bases at V and 6 bases at J, with 15 bases in the middle. This CDR3 has 15 amino acids. For the CDR3, the DNA is TGTGCCAGCAGCTTTCAGGGCCCCTTTGGCAATGAGCAGTTCTTC. It is translated as CASSFQGPFGNEQFF.

This clone was seen just once. DNA of the CDR3: TGCGCCAGCAGCTTGGAAGTCCCCCCGGGACTGAACAATCAGCCCCAGCATTTT. Translated: CASSLEVPPGLNNQPQHF. The chain joins TRBV5-1 to TRBJ1-5, with D perhaps TRBD1 (5 bases). CDR3 length equals 18 residues. Germline V gene data show CDR1 as SGHRS and CDR2 as YFSETQ. V shed 0 bases and J shed 3 bases, with 19 bases lying between them.

The chain uses TRBV19 and TRBJ2-1; 10 positions match TRBD2. J gave up 6 bases and V 1 base, and 3 bases lay outside the gene matches. CDR3 length equals 15 residues. Per the germline V gene, CDR1 is LNHDA and CDR2 is SQIVND (reference sequence). CDR3 sequence (DNA): TGTGCCAGTAGTATAGCACTAGCGGGGTTCAATGAGCAGTTCTTC. This sequence encodes CASSIALAGFNEQFF.

The genes are TRBV7-6 and TRBJ2-2; 10 bases line up with TRBD2. CDR1 and CDR2 from the germline V gene are SGHVS and FNYEAQ. The CDR3 runs 17 residues. Unmatched junction bases numbered 11, after V lost 5 bases and J lost 5 bases. The CDR3 here is CASSTTSGRAITGELFF. As DNA, the CDR3 is TGTGCCAGCAGCACTACGAGCGGGAGGGCCATAACCGGGGAGCTGTTTTTT.

The V and J genes are TRBV30 and TRBJ2-7; 8 positions match TRBD2. The germline CDR1 and CDR2 sequences are GTSNPN and SVGIG (reference sequence). This CDR3 is built from 15 residues. The ends lost 2 bases at V and 0 bases at J; junction bases unmatched: 6. The CDR3 loop reads CAWSRGRGDSYEQYF. The CDR3, as DNA: TGTGCCTGGAGTCGAGGGCGGGGGGACTCCTACGAGCAGTACTTC.

The J gene is TRBJ2-3, the V gene TRBV6-1; tentative D call: TRBD2 (5 bases). CDR1 and CDR2 from the germline V gene are MNHNS and SASEGT. V was shortened by 3 bases and J by 3 bases, with 10 bases between the two germline ends. The CDR3 spans 14 residues. CDR3 amino acids: CASSDSSWTDTQYF. The CDR3, as DNA: TGTGCCAGCAGTGATTCTAGCTGGACAGATACGCAGTATTTT.